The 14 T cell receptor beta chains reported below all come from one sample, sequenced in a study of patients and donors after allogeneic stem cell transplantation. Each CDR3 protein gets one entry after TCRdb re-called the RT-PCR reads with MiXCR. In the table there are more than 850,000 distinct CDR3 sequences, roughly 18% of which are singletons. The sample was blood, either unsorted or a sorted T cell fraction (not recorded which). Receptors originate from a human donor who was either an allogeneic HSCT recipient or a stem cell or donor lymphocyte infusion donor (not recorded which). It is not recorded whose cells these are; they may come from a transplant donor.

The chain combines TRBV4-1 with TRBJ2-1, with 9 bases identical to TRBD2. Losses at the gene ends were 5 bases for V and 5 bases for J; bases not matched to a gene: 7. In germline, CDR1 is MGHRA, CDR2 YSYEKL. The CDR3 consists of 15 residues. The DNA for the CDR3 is TGCGCCAGCAGCTATCTAGCGGGGACAGACAATGAGCAGTTCTTC. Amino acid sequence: CASSYLAGTDNEQFF.

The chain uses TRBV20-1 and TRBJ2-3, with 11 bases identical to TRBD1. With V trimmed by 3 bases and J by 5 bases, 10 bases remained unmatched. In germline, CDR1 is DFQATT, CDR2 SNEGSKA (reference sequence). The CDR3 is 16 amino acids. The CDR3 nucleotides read TGCAGTGCTAGCCCCAGCCGGGACAGGGGGATAGATACGCAGTATTTT. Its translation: CSASPSRDRGIDTQYF.

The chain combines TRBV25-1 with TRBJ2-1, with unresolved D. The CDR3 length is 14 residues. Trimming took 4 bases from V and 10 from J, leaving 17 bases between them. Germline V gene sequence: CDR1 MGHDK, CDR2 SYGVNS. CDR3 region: CASSGRPPSYEQFF. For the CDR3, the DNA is TGTGCCAGCAGTGGCCGCCCCCCTAGTTACGAGCAGTTCTTC. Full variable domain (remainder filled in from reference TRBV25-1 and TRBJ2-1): EADIYQTPRYLVIGTGKKITLECSQTMGHDKMYWYQQDPGMELHLIHYSYGVNSTEKGDLSSESTVSRIRTEHFPLTLESARPSHTSQYLCASSGRPPSYEQFFGPGTRLTVL.

The CDR3 loop reads CSVSRREGKWETQYF. The CDR3 DNA reads as TGCAGTGTCAGCCGTCGGGAGGGGAAGTGGGAGACCCAGTACTTC. The V call is TRBV20-1, the J call TRBJ2-5; 8 bases match TRBD2. CDR3 length: 15 residues. The V segment lost 7 bases and the J segment 5 bases; nucleotides outside the gene matches: 15. Germline V lookup: CDR1 DFQATT, CDR2 SNEGSKA (reference sequence).

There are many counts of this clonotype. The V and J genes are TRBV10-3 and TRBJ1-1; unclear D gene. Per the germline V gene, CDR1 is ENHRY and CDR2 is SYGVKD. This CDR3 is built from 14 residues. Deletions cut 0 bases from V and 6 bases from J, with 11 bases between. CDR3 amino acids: CAISESRGLAEAFF. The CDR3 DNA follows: TGTGCCATCAGTGAGTCGCGAGGCTTGGCTGAAGCTTTCTTT.

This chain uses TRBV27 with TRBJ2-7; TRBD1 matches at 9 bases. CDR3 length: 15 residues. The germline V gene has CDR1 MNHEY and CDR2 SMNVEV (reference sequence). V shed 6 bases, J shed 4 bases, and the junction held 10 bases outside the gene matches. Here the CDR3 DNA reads TGTGCCAGCAGACCCACCGGACAGGGGCAATACGAGCAGTACTTC. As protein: CASRPTGQGQYEQYF.

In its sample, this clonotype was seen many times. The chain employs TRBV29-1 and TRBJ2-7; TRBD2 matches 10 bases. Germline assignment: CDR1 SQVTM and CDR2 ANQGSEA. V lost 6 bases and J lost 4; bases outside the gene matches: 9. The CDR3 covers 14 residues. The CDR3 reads CSVVTSGVRYEQYF. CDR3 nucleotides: TGCAGCGTGGTTACTAGCGGGGTTAGATACGAGCAGTACTTC.

The CDR3 loop reads CASSTGWEQFF. DNA for the CDR3: TGTGCCAGCAGCACTGGGTGGGAGCAGTTCTTC. The rearrangement uses TRBV7-6 and TRBJ2-1, with D hard to call. V was shortened by 5 bases and J by 10 bases, with 9 bases between the two germline ends. This CDR3 contains 11 residues. Germline CDR1 is SGHVS and CDR2 is FNYEAQ.

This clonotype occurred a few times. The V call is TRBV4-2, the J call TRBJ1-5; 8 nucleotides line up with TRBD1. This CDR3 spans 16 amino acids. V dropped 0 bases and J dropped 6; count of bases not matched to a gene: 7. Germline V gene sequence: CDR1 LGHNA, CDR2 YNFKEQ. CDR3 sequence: CASSQDGTGGPQPQHF. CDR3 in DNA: TGTGCCAGCAGCCAAGATGGCACAGGGGGTCCTCAGCCCCAGCATTTT.

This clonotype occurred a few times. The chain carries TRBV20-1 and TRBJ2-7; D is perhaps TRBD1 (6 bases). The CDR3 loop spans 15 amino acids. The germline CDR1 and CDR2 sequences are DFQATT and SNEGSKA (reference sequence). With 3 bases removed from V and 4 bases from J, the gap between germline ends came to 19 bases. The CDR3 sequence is CSARYAGASLYEQYF. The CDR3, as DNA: TGCAGTGCTAGGTATGCAGGGGCCTCGCTGTACGAGCAGTACTTC.

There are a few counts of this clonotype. The DNA for the CDR3 is TGTGCCAGCAGTTTAATCTCTAGCGGGGGGGTCAACTACGAGCAGTACTTC. This sequence encodes CASSLISSGGVNYEQYF. This sequence joins TRBV28 and TRBJ2-7, with 12 bases identical to TRBD2. The CDR3 loop spans 17 amino acids. The trim removed 2 bases at V and 3 bases at J, leaving 8 bases unmatched. The germline gives CDR1 MDHEN, CDR2 SYDVKM.

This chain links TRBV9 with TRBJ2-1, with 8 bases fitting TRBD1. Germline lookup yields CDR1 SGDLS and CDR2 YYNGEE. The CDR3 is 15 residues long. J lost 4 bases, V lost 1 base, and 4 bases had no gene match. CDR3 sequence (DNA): TGTGCCAGCAGCGTACTGGGACAGGTTTACAATGAGCAGTTCTTC. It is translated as CASSVLGQVYNEQFF.

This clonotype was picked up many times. Here the CDR3 DNA reads TGTGCCAGCAGCTTTCCAGGTCAGCCCCAGCATTTT. Protein product: CASSFPGQPQHF. The J gene is TRBJ1-5, the V gene TRBV7-2; D remains ambiguous. The CDR3 extends over 12 amino acids. Germline V lookup: CDR1 SGHTA, CDR2 FQGNSA. Trimming pared 3 bases from V and 6 bases from J, leaving 6 bases between.

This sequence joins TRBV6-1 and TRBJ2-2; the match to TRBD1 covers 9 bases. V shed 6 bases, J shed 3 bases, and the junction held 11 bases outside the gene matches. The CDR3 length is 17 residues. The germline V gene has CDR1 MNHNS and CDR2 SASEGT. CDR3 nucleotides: TGTGCCAGCAGCACAGGGGCCGGGACAGGGTACACCGGGGAGCTGTTTTTT. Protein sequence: CASSTGAGTGYTGELFF.